This entry is about one TCR beta chain. The target antigen is unknown. 60 Vbeta and 13 Jbeta primers were used in PCR. TCRdb's copy holds only in-frame clones and misses some; the assay was immunoSEQ multiplex PCR. Altogether fewer than 180,000 clones are present, about four fifths being singletons, with the ten largest covering around 6.3%. CDR1 MDHEN and CDR2 SYDVKM come from the germline V gene. The CDR3 loop spans 15 amino acids. This specimen belongs to a study of cytomegalovirus exposure and HLA in healthy donors. Overall study results and limits: Later analysis showed TCR association rates varying by HLA locus, highest for DRB1 and lowest for HLA-C. The study labeled 150 or so TCR beta chains cytomegalovirus-associated.

This clonotype was sampled from a man in his fifties in good health and CMV-seropositive. This chain connects TRBV28 to TRBJ2-5; D call uncertain. The DNA end is more similar to TRBJ2-7, so the J call may be wrong. Sample: PBMCs. The CDR3 reads CASSLGGQVGYEQYF. The CDR3 coding sequence is TGTGCCAGCAGTTTAGGTGGGCAGGTTGGCTACGAGCAGTACTTC.